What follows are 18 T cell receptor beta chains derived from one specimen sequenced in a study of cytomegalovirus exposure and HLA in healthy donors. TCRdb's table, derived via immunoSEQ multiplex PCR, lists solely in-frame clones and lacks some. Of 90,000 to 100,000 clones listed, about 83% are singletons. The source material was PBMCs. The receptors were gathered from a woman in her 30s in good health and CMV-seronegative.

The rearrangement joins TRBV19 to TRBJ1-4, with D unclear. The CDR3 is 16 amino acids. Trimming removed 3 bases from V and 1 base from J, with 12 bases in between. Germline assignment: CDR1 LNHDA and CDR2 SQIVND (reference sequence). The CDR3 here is CASSIGRHLTNEKLFF. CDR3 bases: TGTGCCAGTAGTATCGGGAGACACCTAACTAATGAAAAACTGTTTTTT.

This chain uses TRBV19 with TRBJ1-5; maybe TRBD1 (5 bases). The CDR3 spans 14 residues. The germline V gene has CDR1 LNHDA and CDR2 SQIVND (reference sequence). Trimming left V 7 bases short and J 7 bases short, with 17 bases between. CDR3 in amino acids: CASTKGGAGQPQHF. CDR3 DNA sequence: TGTGCCAGTACCAAGGGTGGGGCGGGGCAGCCCCAGCATTTT.

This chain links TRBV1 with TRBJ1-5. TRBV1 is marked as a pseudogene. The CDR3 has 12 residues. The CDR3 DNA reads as TGCACCCTCTGTCGGGGGAATCAGCCCCAGCATTTT. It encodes CTLCRGNQPQHF.

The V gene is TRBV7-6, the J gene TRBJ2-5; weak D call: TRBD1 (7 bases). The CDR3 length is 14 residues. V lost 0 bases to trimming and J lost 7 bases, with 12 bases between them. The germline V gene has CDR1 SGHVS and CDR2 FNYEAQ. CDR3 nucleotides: TGTGCCAGCAGCTTAGCCAGGGGGGAAGGGACCCAGTACTTC. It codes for CASSLARGEGTQYF.

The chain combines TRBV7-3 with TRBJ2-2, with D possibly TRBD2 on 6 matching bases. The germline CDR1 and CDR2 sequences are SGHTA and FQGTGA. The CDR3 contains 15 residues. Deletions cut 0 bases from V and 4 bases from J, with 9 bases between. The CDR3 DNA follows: TGTGCCAGCAGCTTAACGGTAGCGGCCACCGGGGAGCTGTTTTTT. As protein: CASSLTVAATGELFF.

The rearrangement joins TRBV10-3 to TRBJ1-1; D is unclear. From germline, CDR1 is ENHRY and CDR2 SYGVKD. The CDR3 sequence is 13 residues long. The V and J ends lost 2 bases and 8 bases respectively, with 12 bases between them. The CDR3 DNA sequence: TGTGCCATCAGTGAGGGTCAGCCAGGAGAAGCTTTCTTT. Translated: CAISEGQPGEAFF.

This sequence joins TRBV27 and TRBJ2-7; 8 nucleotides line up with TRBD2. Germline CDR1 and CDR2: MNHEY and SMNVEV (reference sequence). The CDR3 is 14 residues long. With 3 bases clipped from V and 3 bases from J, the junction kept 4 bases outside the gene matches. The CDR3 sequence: CASSLTSAFYEQYF. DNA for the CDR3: TGTGCCAGCAGTTTGACTAGCGCCTTCTACGAGCAGTACTTC.

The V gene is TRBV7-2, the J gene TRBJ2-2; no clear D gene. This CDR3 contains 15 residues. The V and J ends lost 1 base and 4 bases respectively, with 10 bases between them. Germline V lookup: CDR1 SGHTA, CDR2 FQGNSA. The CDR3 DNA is TGTGCCAGCAGCTTAGGGGTTACGGGCACCGGGGAGCTGTTTTTT. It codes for CASSLGVTGTGELFF. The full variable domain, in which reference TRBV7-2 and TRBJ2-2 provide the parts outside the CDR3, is GAGVSQSPSNKVTEKGKDVELRCDPISGHTALYWYRQSLGQGLEFLIYFQGNSAPDKSGLPSDRFSAERTGGSVSTLTIQRTQQEDSAVYLCASSLGVTGTGELFFGEGSRLTVL.

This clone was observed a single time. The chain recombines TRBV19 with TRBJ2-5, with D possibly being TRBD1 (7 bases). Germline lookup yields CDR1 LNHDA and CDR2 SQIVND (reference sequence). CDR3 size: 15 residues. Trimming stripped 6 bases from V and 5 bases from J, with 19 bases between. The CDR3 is CASRVRGGAGETQYF. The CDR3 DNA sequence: TGTGCCAGTAGAGTAAGAGGGGGCGCGGGGGAGACCCAGTACTTC.

CDR3 residues: CASSSGGTSSSYEQYF. The CDR3, as DNA: TGCGCCAGCAGCTCGGGGGGGACCTCGAGCTCCTACGAGCAGTACTTC. V and J are TRBV5-1 and TRBJ2-7, with 8 bases that match TRBD2. This CDR3 spans 16 amino acids. Trimming at V came to 3 bases and at J to 0 bases, leaving 8 bases not matched to a gene. Germline CDR1 reads SGHRS; CDR2 reads YFSETQ.

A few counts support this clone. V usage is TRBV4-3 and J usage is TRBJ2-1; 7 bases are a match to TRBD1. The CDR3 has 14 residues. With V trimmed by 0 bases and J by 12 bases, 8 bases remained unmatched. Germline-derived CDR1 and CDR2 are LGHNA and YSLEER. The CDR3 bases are TGCGCCAGCAGCCAAGACGGGACAGAGCTAGGGCAGTTCTTC. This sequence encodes CASSQDGTELGQFF.

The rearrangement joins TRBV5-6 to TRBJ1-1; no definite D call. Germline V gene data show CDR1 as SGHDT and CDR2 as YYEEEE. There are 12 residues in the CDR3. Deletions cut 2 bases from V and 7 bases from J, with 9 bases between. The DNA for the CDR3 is TGTGCCAGCAGCTTCGCGGGGAATGAAGCTTTCTTT. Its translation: CASSFAGNEAFF.

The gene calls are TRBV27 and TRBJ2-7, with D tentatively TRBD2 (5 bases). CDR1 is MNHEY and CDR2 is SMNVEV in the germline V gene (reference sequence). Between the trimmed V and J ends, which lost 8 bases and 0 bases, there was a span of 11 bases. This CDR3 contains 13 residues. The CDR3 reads CASHPAGSYEQYF. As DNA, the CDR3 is TGTGCCAGCCATCCGGCGGGCTCCTACGAGCAGTACTTC.

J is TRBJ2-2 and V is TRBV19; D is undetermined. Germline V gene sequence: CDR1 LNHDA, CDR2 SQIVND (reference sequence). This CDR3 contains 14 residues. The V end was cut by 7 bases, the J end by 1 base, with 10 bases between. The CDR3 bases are TGTGCCAGTATGAAACAGATGAACACCGGGGAGCTGTTTTTT. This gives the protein CASMKQMNTGELFF.

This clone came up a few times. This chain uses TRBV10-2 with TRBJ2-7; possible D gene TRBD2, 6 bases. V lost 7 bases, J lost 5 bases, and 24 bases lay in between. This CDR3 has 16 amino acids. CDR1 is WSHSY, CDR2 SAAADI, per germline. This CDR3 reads CASNPLGGEQSNEQYF. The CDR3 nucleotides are TGCGCCAGCAATCCCCTGGGCGGGGAGCAGTCCAACGAGCAGTACTTC.

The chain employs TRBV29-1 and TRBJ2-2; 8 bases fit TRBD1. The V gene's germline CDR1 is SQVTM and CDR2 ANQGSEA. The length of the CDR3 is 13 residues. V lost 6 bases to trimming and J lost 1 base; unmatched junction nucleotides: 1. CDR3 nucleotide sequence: TGCAGCGTAGGACAGGGGAACACCGGGGAGCTGTTTTTT. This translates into CSVGQGNTGELFF.

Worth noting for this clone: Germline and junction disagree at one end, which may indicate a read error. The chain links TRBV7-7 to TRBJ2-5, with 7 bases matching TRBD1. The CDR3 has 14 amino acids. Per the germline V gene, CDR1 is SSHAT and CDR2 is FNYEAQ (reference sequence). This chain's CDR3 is CASSFLGGKETQYF. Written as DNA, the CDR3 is TGTGCTAGCAGCTTCTTAGGGGGCAAAGAGACCCAGTACTTC.

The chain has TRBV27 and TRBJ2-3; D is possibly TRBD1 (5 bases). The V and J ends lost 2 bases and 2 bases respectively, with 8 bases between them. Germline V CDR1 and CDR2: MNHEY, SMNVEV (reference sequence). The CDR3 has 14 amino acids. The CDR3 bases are TGTGCCAGCAGTTTAACAGGATCCACAGATACGCAGTATTTT. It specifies CASSLTGSTDTQYF.